Listed below are T cell receptor beta chains from one sample, sequenced in a study of blood T cells in healthy people across ages. One entry per CDR3 protein, called by TCRdb with MiXCR from the 5' RACE reads. The sample gives some 1 million distinct CDR3 sequences, 35% to 55% of which show up once; approximately 17% is in the top ten. The sample was blood. These receptors were obtained from a woman aged 60-70 years in good health. CDR3s include the opening cysteine and the closing phenylalanine or tryptophan. Each record gives: V gene, clone size, J gene, D gene, CDR3 protein, CDR3 DNA. D genes are given only for firm matches. Where a row states a size, it is once, few, many or the class of an expanded clone; other rows omit it.

TRBV10-2	.	TRBJ1-1	.	CASRKGRTEAFF	TGCGCCAGCAGAAAGGGGCGGACTGAAGCTTTCTTT
TRBV20-1	few	TRBJ2-1	TRBD2	CSARLPSGHNEQFF	TGCAGTGCTAGATTGCCTAGCGGACACAATGAGCAGTTCTTC
TRBV5-1	.	TRBJ2-3	TRBD2	CASSPGTSSDTQYF	TGCGCCAGCAGCCCCGGGACTAGCTCAGATACGCAGTATTTT
TRBV11-2	.	TRBJ2-5	.	CASSLVDSAETQYF	TGTGCCAGCAGCTTAGTGGATAGCGCGGAGACCCAGTACTTC
TRBV7-9	.	TRBJ2-7	TRBD2	CASSPTSGSKNEQYF	TGTGCCAGCAGCCCGACTAGCGGGAGTAAAAATGAGCAGTACTTC
TRBV9	few	TRBJ1-5	.	CASSAHSANQPQHF	TGTGCCAGCAGCGCACACAGTGCCAATCAGCCCCAGCATTTT
TRBV3-1	.	TRBJ2-7	.	CASSRTSGASNEQYF	TGTGCCAGCAGTCGTACTTCGGGGGCGAGTAACGAGCAGTACTTC
TRBV20-1	.	TRBJ2-3	.	CGATGGTDTQYF	TGCGGTGCTACGGGGGGCACAGATACGCAGTATTTT
TRBV9	.	TRBJ2-6	.	CASSVGRGVGANVLTF	TGTGCCAGCAGCGTTGGCAGGGGGGTAGGGGCCAACGTCCTGACTTTC
TRBV30	.	TRBJ2-7	TRBD1	CACTTGTEQYF	TGTGCCTGCACGACAGGGACCGAGCAGTACTTC
TRBV6-2/TRBV6-3	.	TRBJ2-1	.	CASRTTGGSYNEQFF	TGTGCCAGCAGAACAACTGGGGGCTCCTACAATGAGCAGTTCTTC
TRBV13	.	TRBJ2-7	TRBD2	CASSFTAGGLYEQYF	TGTGCCAGCAGCTTTACAGCGGGAGGCCTATACGAGCAGTACTTC
TRBV29-1	few	TRBJ1-4	.	CSVDSEGEKLFF	TGCAGCGTTGACAGCGAGGGGGAAAAACTGTTTTTT
TRBV7-9	.	TRBJ1-1	.	CASSLVGGPLNTEAFF	TGTGCCAGCAGCTTAGTTGGAGGCCCCCTAAACACTGAAGCTTTCTTT
TRBV4-1	.	TRBJ2-2	.	CASSQLDRRAGELFF	TGCGCCAGCAGCCAGCTTGACAGGAGGGCCGGGGAGCTGTTTTTT
TRBV21-1	few	TRBJ2-7	.	CASSNGQGEQYF	TGTGCCAGCAGCAACGGACAGGGCGAGCAGTACTTC
TRBV20-1	.	TRBJ1-1	.	CSAKLQVPLITEAFF	TGCAGTGCTAAGCTTCAGGTCCCCTTGATCACTGAAGCTTTCTTT
TRBV11-2	.	TRBJ1-2	.	CASNNLRLNYGYTF	TGTGCCAGTAATAACCTACGACTTAACTATGGCTACACCTTC
TRBV5-5	few	TRBJ2-4	.	CASSYDTGAKNIQYF	TGTGCCAGCAGCTATGATACAGGGGCCAAAAACATTCAGTACTTC
TRBV4-2	.	TRBJ2-1	TRBD2	CASSQEGTSGSLSYNEQFF	TGTGCCAGCAGCCAAGAGGGAACTAGCGGGAGCCTCTCCTACAATGAGCAGTTCTTC
TRBV6-5	.	TRBJ2-1	.	CASRDDRIHGNEQFF	TGTGCCAGCAGGGACGACAGGATCCACGGGAATGAGCAGTTCTTC
TRBV7-2	.	TRBJ1-4	.	CASASYGGPGEKLFF	TGTGCCAGTGCTTCCTATGGGGGTCCGGGTGAAAAACTGTTTTTT
TRBV28	.	TRBJ2-1	TRBD2	CASSIAGGSYNEQFF	TGTGCCAGCAGTATAGCGGGAGGGTCCTACAATGAGCAGTTCTTC
TRBV20-1	.	TRBJ1-5	.	CSARVGGLHSNQPQHF	TGCAGTGCTAGAGTAGGAGGGCTCCATAGCAATCAGCCCCAGCATTTT
TRBV6-6	.	TRBJ1-2	TRBD1	CASSSGGGGNYGYTF	TGTGCCAGCAGTTCGGGAGGGGGCGGCAACTATGGCTACACCTTC
TRBV10-3	.	TRBJ2-1	TRBD2	CAISEIASGNDEQFF	TGTGCCATCAGTGAGATAGCCAGCGGGAACGATGAGCAGTTCTTC
TRBV7-2	many	TRBJ2-5	.	CASAKSAGLSGETQYF	TGTGCCAGCGCCAAGTCCGCGGGTCTCAGTGGGGAGACCCAGTACTTC
TRBV5-1	.	TRBJ2-1	TRBD1	CASSDRDSNEQFF	TGCGCCAGCAGCGACAGGGATAGCAATGAGCAGTTCTTC
TRBV20-1	.	TRBJ2-1	.	CSARGSDSYNEQFF	TGCAGTGCTAGGGGTAGCGACTCCTACAATGAGCAGTTCTTC
TRBV27	.	TRBJ2-3	.	CASSFQGRTSTDTQYF	TGTGCCAGCAGTTTCCAAGGACGGACTAGCACAGATACGCAGTATTTT
TRBV7-9	many	TRBJ2-6	.	CASSPDSGANVLTF	TGTGCCAGCAGCCCCGACTCTGGGGCCAACGTCCTGACTTTC
TRBV4-3	.	TRBJ1-2	.	CASSQDRSQSGGYTF	TGCGCCAGCAGCCAAGATCGAAGCCAATCAGGAGGCTACACCTTC
TRBV20-1	.	TRBJ1-1	.	CSARGGAQAEAFF	TGCAGTGCTAGGGGGGGGGCGCAGGCTGAAGCTTTCTTT
TRBV3-1	.	TRBJ2-7	.	CASSTRVGGPLSYNEQYF	TGTGCCAGCAGCACCCGGGTAGGGGGGCCTCTTTCCTACAATGAGCAGTACTTC
TRBV20-1	few	TRBJ2-7	.	CSAEPGSGTLQYF	TGCAGTGCGGAGCCGGGAAGCGGCACGTTGCAGTACTTC
TRBV27	.	TRBJ2-7	TRBD1	CATRGLSPYEQYF	TGTGCCACCAGGGGGCTGTCCCCCTACGAGCAGTACTTC
TRBV9	.	TRBJ2-3	.	CASRERTSDTQYF	TGTGCCAGCAGAGAACGGACGTCCGATACGCAGTATTTT
TRBV14	.	TRBJ2-7	.	CASSLVQTYEQYF	TGTGCCAGCAGCTTGGTCCAGACTTACGAGCAGTACTTC
TRBV5-1	.	TRBJ2-1	TRBD2	CASSLRTSETSNEQFF	TGCGCCAGCAGCTTGCGGACTAGCGAGACTTCCAATGAGCAGTTCTTC
TRBV9	many	TRBJ2-7	.	CASSPSSSGGRFYEQYF	TGTGCCAGCAGCCCATCCTCTTCTGGGGGGCGCTTTTACGAGCAGTACTTC
TRBV3-1	.	TRBJ1-1	.	CASSQDGGGTEAFF	TGTGCCAGCAGCCAAGATGGGGGGGGCACTGAAGCTTTCTTT